These 3 T cell receptor beta chains were sequenced from one sample in a study of blood T cell repertoires in COVID-19. Assay: immunoSEQ multiplex PCR; the TCRdb copy retains only in-frame clones and omits some. The repertoire includes tens of thousands of clones, roughly 85% of them detected once, and roughly 15% sits in the top ten. What was sequenced was peripheral blood. The receptor set was obtained from a human donor in a cohort sampled during active COVID-19.

V usage is TRBV19 and J usage is TRBJ1-3, with D unclear. From germline, CDR1 is LNHDA and CDR2 SQIVND (reference sequence). The V gene lost 4 bases and the J gene lost 0 bases, with 16 bases spanning the gap. The CDR3 spans 17 residues. The CDR3 DNA reads TGTGCCAGTAGTAACGTGGGTACCCCAGGCTCTGGAAACACCATATATTTT. Translating it yields CASSNVGTPGSGNTIYF.

The chain recombines TRBV2 with TRBJ2-5; 7 bases agree with TRBD2. J lost 2 bases, V lost 6 bases, and 6 bases had no gene match. This CDR3 contains 14 residues. CDR1 and CDR2 from the germline V gene are SNHLY and FYNNEI. CDR3 amino acids: CASRPAAGQETQYF. CDR3 in DNA: TGTGCCAGCAGGCCCGCAGCGGGGCAAGAGACCCAGTACTTC.

A remark on this clone: The germline gene is not matched at one end of the junction; a read error may be the cause. The J gene is TRBJ2-2, the V gene TRBV7-8; possible D gene TRBD2, 6 bases. The CDR3 has 15 residues. Germline values: CDR1 SGHVS, CDR2 FQNEAQ. CDR3 sequence (DNA): TGTGCCTGCAGTCCCGGACTACCCTCCACCGGGGAGCTGTTTTTT. Its protein product is CACSPGLPSTGELFF.